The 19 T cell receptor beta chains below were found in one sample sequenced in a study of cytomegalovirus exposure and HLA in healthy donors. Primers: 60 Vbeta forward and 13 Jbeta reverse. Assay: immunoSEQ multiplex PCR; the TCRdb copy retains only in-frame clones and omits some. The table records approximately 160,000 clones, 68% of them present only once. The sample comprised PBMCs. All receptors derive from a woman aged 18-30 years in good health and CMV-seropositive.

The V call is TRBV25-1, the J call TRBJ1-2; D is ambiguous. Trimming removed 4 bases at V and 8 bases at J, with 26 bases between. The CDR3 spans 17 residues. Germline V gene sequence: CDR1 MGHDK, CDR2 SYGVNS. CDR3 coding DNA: TGTGCCAGCAGTGTTTATGAGTCCGTGTCTAGGGAGTGGGGCTACACCTTC. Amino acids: CASSVYESVSREWGYTF.

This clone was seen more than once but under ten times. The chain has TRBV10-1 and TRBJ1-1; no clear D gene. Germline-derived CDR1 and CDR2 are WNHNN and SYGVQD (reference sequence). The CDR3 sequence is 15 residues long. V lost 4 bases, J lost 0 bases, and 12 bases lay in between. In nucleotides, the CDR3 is TGCGCCAGCAGTGTAGAGGCCACGCTGAACACTGAAGCTTTCTTT. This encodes CASSVEATLNTEAFF.

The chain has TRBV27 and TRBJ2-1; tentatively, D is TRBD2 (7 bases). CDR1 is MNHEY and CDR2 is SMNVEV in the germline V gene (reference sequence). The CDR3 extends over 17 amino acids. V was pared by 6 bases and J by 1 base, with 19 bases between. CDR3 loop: CASRWGGRFGSYNEQFF. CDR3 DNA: TGTGCCAGCAGATGGGGGGGGCGATTTGGTTCCTACAATGAGCAGTTCTTC.

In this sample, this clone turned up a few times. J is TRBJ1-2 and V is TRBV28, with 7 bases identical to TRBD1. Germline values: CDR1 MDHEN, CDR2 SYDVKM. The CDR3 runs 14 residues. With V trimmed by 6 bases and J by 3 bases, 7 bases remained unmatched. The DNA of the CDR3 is TGTGCCAGCAGCACGGGACAGAACGACTATGGCTACACCTTC. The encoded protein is CASSTGQNDYGYTF.

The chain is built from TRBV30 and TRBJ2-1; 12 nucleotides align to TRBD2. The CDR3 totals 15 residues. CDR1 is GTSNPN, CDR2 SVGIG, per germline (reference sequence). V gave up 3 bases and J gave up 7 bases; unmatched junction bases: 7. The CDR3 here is CAWSLTSGSLNEQFF. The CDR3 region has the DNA TGTGCCTGGAGCCTGACTAGCGGGAGCCTAAATGAGCAGTTCTTC.

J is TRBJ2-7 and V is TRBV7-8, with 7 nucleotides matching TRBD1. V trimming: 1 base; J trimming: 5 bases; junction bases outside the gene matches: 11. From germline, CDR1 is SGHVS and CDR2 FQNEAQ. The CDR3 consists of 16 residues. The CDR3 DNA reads TGTGCCAGCAGCTTAGTGGGAACACAGGGGTACCACGAGCAGTACTTC. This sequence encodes CASSLVGTQGYHEQYF.

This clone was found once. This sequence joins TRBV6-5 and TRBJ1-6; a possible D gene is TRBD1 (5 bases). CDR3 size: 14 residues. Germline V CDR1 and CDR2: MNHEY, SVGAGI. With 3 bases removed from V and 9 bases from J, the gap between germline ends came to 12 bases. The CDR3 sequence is CASSYIGESSPLHF. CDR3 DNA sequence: TGTGCCAGCAGTTATATAGGGGAATCTTCACCCCTCCACTTT.

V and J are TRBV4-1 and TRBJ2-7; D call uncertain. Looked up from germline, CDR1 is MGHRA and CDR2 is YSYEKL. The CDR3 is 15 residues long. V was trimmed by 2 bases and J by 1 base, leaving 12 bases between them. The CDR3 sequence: CASSQTVVFSYEQYF. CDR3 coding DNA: TGCGCCAGCAGCCAAACAGTAGTATTTTCCTACGAGCAGTACTTC.

CDR3 residues: CASSVGIAGLSYNEQFF. The CDR3 nucleotides are TGTGCCAGCAGCGTAGGGATTGCGGGCCTCTCCTACAATGAGCAGTTCTTC. The chain joins TRBV9 to TRBJ2-1; D might be TRBD2 (5 bases). This CDR3 contains 17 residues. V lost 0 bases to trimming and J lost 0 bases, with 13 bases between them. Per germline, CDR1 SGDLS and CDR2 YYNGEE.

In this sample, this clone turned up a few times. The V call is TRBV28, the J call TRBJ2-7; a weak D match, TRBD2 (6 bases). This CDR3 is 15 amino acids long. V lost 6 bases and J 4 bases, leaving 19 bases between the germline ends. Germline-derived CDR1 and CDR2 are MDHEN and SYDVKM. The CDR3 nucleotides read TGTGCCAGCAGAAGGAGGGGATCCTCACTTTACGAGCAGTACTTC. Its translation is CASRRRGSSLYEQYF.

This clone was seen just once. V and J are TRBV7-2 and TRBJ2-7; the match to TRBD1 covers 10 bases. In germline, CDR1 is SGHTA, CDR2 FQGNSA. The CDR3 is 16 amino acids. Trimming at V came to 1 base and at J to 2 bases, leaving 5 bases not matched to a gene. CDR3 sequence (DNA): TGTGCCAGCAGCTTAGGTGACAGGGGGCTCCCCTACGAGCAGTACTTC. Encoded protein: CASSLGDRGLPYEQYF.

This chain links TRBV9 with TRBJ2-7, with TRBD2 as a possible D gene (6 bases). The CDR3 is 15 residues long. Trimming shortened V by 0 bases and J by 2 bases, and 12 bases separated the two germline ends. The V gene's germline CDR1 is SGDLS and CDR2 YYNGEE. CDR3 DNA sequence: TGTGCCAGCAGCGTAGGAGCTAGCGTGACCTACGAGCAGTACTTC. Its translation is CASSVGASVTYEQYF.

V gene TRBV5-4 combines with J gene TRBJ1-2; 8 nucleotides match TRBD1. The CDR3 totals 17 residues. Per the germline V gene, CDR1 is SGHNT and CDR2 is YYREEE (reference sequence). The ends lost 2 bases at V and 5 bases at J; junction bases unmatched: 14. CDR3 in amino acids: CASSFNPPGRGRYGYTF. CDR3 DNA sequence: TGTGCCAGCAGCTTTAACCCCCCCGGCAGGGGGCGATATGGCTACACCTTC.

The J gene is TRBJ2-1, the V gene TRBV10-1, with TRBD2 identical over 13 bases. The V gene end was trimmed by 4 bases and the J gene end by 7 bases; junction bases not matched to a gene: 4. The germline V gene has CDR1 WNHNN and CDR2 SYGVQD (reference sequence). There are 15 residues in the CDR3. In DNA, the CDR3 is TGCGCCAGCAGTGGGACTAGCGGGAGTGTAAATGAGCAGTTCTTC. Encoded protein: CASSGTSGSVNEQFF.

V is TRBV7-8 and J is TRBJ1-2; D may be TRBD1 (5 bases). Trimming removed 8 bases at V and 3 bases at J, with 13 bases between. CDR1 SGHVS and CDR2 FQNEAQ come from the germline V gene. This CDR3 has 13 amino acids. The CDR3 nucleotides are TGTGCCAGCTCTGCGGGGGAGGACTATGGCTACACCTTC. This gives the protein CASSAGEDYGYTF.

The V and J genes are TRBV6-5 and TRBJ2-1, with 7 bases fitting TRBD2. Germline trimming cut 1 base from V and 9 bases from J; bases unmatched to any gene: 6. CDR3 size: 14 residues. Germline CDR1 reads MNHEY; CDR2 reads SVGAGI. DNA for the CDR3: TGTGCCAGCAGTTACTTTCGGACTAGTTTTGAGCAGTTCTTC. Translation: CASSYFRTSFEQFF.

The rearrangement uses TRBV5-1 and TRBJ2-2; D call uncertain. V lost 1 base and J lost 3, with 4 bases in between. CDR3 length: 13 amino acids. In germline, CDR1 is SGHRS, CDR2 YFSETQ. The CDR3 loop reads CASSLRDTGELFF. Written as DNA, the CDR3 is TGCGCCAGCAGCTTGCGCGACACCGGGGAGCTGTTTTTT. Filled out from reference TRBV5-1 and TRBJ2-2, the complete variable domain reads KAGVTQTPRYLIKTRGQQVTLSCSPISGHRSVSWYQQTPGQGLQFLFEYFSETQRNKGNFPGRFSGRQFSNSRSEMNVSTLELGDSALYLCASSLRDTGELFFGEGSRLTVL.

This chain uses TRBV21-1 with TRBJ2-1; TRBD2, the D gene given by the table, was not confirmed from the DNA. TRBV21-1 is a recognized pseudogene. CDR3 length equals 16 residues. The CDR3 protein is CASSSCRGGDYNEQFF. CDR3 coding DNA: TGTGCCAGCAGCTCCTGTCGGGGGGGCGACTACAATGAGCAGTTCTTC.

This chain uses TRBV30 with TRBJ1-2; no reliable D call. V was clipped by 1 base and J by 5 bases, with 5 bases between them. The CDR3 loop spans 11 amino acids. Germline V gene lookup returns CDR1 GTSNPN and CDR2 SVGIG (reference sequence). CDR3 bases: TGTGCCTGGAGTGCCACTTATGGCTACACCTTC. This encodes CAWSATYGYTF.